The present entry profiles one TCR beta chain with its context. The data stem from a study of blood T cell repertoires in COVID-19. Whole-study context: Acute and convalescent COVID-19 specimens originated in the United States, Italy and Spain. The analysed material was cDNA or gDNA that came from T cells, B-cell-depleted T cells, or PBMCs.

The length of the CDR3 is 15 residues. The V and J ends lost 4 bases and 0 bases respectively, with 9 bases between them. Germline loops: CDR1 MDHEN, CDR2 SYDVKM. Original data processing: Using reference gene primer amplification, nucleated cell counts were estimated. TCRdb keeps only in-frame clones here, not all; method: immunoSEQ multiplex PCR. V and J calls and clone size are copied from that table; D and trimming were computed from the DNA. The table lists 60,000 to 70,000 clones, around 87% of them singletons. Source material: peripheral blood. The V call is TRBV28, the J call TRBJ1-4, with unresolved D. This clonotype originated in a woman in her sixties with acute or convalescent COVID-19. The CDR3 here is CASSSEGATNEKLFF. In DNA form, the CDR3 reads TGTGCCAGCAGTTCCGAGGGAGCAACTAATGAAAAACTGTTTTTT. The entire variable domain, with the rest obtained from reference TRBV28 and TRBJ1-4, is as follows: DVKVTQSSRYLVKRTGEKVFLECVQDMDHENMFWYRQDPGLGLRLIYFSYDVKMKEKGDIPEGYSVSREKKERFSLILESASTNQTSMYLCASSSEGATNEKLFFGSGTQLSVL.